The entry below gives a single T cell receptor beta chain sequence along with its context. CDR3 size: 14 residues. Trimming left V 1 base short and J 3 bases short, with 9 bases between. Germline CDR1 is LGHDT and CDR2 is YNNKEL (reference sequence). The protocol was immunoSEQ multiplex PCR, while the TCRdb copy is restricted to in-frame clones and leaves out a portion. There are about 160,000 clones in the sample; roughly 95% occur only once, and over 0.9% lies in the top ten. The data originate from a study of control samples from healthy donors and cancer patients. This chain links TRBV3-1 (or the pseudogene TRBV3-2) with TRBJ1-1; a weak D match, TRBD1 (5 bases). The TCR comes from a woman aged 25 to 39 in good health. Sequenced material: blood. DNA for the CDR3: TGTGCCAGCAGCCAAGCAGGGACCTACACTGAAGCTTTCTTT. It translates to CASSQAGTYTEAFF.